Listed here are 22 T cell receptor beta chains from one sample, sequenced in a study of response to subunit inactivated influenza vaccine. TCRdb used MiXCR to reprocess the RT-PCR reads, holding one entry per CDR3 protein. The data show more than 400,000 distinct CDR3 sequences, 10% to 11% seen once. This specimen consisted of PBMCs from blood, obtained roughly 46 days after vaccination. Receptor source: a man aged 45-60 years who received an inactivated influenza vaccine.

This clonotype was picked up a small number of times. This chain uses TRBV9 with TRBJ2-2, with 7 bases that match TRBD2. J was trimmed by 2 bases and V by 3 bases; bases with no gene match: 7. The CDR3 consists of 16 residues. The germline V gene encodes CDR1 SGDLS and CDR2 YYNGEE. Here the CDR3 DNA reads TGTGCCAGCAGCGGCCGGGGCGGGGGAAACACCGGGGAGCTGTTTTTT. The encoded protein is CASSGRGGGNTGELFF.

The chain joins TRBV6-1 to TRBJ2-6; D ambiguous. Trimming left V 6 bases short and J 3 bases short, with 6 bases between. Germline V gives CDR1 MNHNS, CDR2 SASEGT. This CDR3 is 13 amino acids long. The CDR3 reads CASRRGGANVLTF. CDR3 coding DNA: TGTGCCAGCAGGCGTGGTGGGGCCAACGTCCTGACTTTC.

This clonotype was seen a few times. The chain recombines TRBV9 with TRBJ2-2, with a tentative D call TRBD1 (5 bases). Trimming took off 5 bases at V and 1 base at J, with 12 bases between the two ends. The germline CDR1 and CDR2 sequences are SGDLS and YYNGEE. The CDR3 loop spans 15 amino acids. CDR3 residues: CASSRQPVNTGELFF. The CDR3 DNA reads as TGTGCCAGCAGTAGACAGCCAGTGAACACCGGGGAGCTGTTTTTT.

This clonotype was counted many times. The CDR3: CSVEDDRTTFAGELFF. The CDR3 nucleotides read TGCAGCGTTGAAGATGACAGGACCACGTTCGCCGGGGAGCTGTTTTTT. This chain joins TRBV29-1 and TRBJ2-2, with a tentative D call TRBD1 (6 bases). CDR1 and CDR2 (germline): SQVTM, ANQGSEA. The CDR3 covers 16 residues. Between the trimmed V and J ends, which lost 0 bases and 6 bases, there was a span of 17 bases.

The CDR3 loop reads CASSPSGSPLNEQFF. In nucleotides, the CDR3 is TGTGCCAGCAGCCCGAGCGGGTCCCCTCTCAATGAGCAGTTCTTC. The J gene is TRBJ2-1, the V gene TRBV7-9; maybe TRBD2 (6 bases). This CDR3 spans 15 amino acids. Between the trimmed V and J ends, which lost 5 bases and 6 bases, there was a span of 17 bases. CDR1 is SEHNR and CDR2 is FQNEAQ in the germline V gene (reference sequence).

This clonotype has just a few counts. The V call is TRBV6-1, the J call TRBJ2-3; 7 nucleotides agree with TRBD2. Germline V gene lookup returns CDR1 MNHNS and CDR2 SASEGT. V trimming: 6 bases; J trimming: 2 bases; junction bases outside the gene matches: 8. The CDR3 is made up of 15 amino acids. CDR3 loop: CASRDLAEFTDTQYF. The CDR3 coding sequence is TGTGCCAGCAGGGACCTAGCGGAGTTCACAGATACGCAGTATTTT.

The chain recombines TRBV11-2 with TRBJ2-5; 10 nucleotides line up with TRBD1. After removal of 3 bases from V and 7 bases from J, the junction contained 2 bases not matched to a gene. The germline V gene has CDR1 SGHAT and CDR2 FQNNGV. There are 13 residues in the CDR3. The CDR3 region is CASSLRDRGTQYF. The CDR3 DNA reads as TGTGCCAGCAGCTTGAGGGACAGGGGGACCCAGTACTTC.

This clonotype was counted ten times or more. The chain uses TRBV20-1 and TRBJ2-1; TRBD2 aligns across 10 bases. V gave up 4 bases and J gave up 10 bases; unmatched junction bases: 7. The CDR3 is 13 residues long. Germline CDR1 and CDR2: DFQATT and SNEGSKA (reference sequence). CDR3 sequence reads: CSATLNSGGEQFF. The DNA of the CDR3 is TGCAGTGCTACTCTTAATAGCGGGGGGGAGCAGTTCTTC.

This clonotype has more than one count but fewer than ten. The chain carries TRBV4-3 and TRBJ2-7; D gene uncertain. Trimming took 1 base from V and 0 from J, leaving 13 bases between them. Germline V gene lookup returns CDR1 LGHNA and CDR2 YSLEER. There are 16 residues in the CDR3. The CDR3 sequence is CASSQVHGPSSYEQYF. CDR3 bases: TGCGCCAGCAGCCAAGTTCACGGGCCGAGCTCCTACGAGCAGTACTTC.

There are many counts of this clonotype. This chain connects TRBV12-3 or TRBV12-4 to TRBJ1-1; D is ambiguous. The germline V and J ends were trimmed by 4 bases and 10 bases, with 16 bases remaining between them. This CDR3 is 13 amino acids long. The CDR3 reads CASSSSGFRGAFF. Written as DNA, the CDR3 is TGTGCCAGCAGTTCCTCCGGCTTCCGGGGAGCTTTCTTT.

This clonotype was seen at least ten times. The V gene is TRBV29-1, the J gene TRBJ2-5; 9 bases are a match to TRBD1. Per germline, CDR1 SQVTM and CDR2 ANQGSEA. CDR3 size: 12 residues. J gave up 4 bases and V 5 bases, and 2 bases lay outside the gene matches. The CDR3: CSVQTGGETQYF. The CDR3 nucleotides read TGCAGCGTTCAGACAGGGGGAGAGACCCAGTACTTC.

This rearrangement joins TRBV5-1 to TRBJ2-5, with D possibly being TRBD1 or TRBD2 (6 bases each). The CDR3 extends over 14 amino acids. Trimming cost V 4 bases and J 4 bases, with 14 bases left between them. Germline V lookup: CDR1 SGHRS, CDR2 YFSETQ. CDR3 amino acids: CASSIKGGGETQYF. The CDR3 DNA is TGCGCCAGCAGCATAAAAGGAGGGGGAGAGACCCAGTACTTC.

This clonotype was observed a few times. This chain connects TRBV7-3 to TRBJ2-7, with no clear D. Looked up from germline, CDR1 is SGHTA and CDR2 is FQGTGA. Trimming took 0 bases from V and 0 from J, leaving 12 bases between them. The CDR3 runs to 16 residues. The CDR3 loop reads CASSLTGTESSYEQYF. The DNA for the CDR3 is TGTGCCAGCAGCTTAACGGGAACAGAGAGCTCCTACGAGCAGTACTTC.

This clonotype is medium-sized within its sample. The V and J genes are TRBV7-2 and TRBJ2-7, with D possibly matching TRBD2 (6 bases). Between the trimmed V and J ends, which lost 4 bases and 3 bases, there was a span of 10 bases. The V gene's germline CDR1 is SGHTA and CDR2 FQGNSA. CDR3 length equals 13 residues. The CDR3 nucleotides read TGTGCCAGCAGCTCCGGGACTTTCTACGAGCAGTACTTC. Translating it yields CASSSGTFYEQYF. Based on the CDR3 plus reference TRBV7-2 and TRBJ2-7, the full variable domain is GAGVSQSPSNKVTEKGKDVELRCDPISGHTALYWYRQSLGQGLEFLIYFQGNSAPDKSGLPSDRFSAERTGGSVSTLTIQRTQQEDSAVYLCASSSGTFYEQYFGPGTRLTVT.

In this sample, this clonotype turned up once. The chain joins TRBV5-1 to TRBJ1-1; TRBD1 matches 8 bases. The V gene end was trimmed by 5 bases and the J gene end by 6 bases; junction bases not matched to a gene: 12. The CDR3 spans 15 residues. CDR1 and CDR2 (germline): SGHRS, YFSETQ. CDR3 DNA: TGCGCCAGCAGAGATACCCAACAGGGGGTTGCTGAAGCTTTCTTT. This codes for CASRDTQQGVAEAFF.

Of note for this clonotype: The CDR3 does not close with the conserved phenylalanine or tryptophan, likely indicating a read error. The CDR3 bases are TGTGCCACCAGTGAAGCCGGGACAGGGAATACGTACGAGCAGTACTTA. Translated, it gives CATSEAGTGNTYEQYL. The rearrangement links TRBV24-1 to TRBJ2-7; 9 nucleotides align to TRBD1. The V gene end was trimmed by 4 bases and the J gene end by 4 bases; junction bases not matched to a gene: 10. The CDR3 is 16 amino acids. Looked up from germline, CDR1 is KGHDR and CDR2 is SFDVKD.

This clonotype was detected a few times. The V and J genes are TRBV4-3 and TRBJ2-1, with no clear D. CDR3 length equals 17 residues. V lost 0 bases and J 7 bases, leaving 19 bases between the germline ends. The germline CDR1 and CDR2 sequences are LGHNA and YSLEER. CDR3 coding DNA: TGCGCCAGCAGCCAAGATCTCGGGCCACCTACTTGGAATGAGCAGTTCTTC. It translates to CASSQDLGPPTWNEQFF.

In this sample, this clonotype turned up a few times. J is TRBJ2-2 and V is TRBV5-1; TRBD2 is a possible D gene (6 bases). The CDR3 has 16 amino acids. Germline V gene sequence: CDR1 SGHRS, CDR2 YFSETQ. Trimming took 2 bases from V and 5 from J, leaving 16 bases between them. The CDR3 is CASSFLNGRKTGELFF. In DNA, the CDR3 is TGCGCCAGCAGCTTTTTGAATGGGAGGAAAACCGGGGAGCTGTTTTTT.

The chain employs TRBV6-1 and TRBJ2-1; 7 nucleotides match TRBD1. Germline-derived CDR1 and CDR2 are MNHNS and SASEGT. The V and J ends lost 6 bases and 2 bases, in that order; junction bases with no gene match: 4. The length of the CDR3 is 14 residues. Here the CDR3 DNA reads TGTGCCAGCAGGGCCGGGACAGCCTACAATGAGCAGTTCTTC. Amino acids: CASRAGTAYNEQFF.

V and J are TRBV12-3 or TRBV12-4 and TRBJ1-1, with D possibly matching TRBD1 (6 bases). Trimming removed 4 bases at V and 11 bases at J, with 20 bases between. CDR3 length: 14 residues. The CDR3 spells CASSWSGGGSLAFF. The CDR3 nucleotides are TGTGCCAGCAGTTGGTCTGGGGGCGGATCTTTGGCTTTCTTT.

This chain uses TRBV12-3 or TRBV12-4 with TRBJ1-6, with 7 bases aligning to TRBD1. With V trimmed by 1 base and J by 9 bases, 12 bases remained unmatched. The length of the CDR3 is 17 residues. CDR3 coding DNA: TGTGCCAGCAGTTTAGTAACAGGGGCAAGTCCCGGTTCACCCCTCCACTTT. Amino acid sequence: CASSLVTGASPGSPLHF.

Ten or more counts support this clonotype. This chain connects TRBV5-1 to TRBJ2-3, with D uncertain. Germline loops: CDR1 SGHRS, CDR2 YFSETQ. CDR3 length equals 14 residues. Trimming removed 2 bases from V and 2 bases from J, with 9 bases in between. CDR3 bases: TGCGCCAGCAGCTTCGGGCAGGACACAGATACGCAGTATTTT. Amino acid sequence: CASSFGQDTDTQYF.